This TCR beta chain was captured in a study of OX40 agonist ivuxolimab in advanced cancers. Overall study context: An agonistic human IgG2 monoclonal antibody against OX40 (CD134) was given. Participants, 80% to 90% male, averaged about 59 years of age, ranging from roughly 20 to 79.

Only in-frame clones appear in the TCRdb table, and some are missing; sequencing was by immunoSEQ multiplex PCR. The sample comprises around 62,000 clones, 70% to 90% of which are singletons, and over 0.25% rests with the top ten. General observations from the study: Doses of 0.1 to 3.0 mg/kg were accompanied by clonal expansion of CD4+ and CD8+ blood T cells by week 6. CD8+ T cells showed, on average, more clonal expansion than CD4+ cells.

This clone appeared a single time. Its antigen is unknown. The source of this sequence is an adult with an advanced solid tumor such as melanoma, head and neck, liver or kidney cancer. This sample comprised CD4+ or CD8+ T cells sorted from blood, obtained in a trial of the OX40 agonist ivuxolimab.

The CDR3 reads CASSALGVTNEKLFF. The CDR3 nucleotides read TGTGCCAGCAGCGCGCTAGGGGTAACTAATGAAAAACTGTTTTTT. The J gene is TRBJ1-4, the V gene TRBV7-9, with D perhaps TRBD1 (5 bases). CDR3 length equals 15 residues. Trimming removed 5 bases from V and 1 base from J, with 11 bases in between. CDR1 SEHNR and CDR2 FQNEAQ come from the germline V gene (reference sequence).